The 3 T cell receptor beta chains presented below share a single source sample, sequenced in a study of cytotoxic CD8 clonotypes in ibrutinib-treated CLL. The method was immunoSEQ multiplex PCR; TCRdb's version includes in-frame clones alone and lacks a portion of them. The sample holds approximately 74,000 clones; 80% are singletons and the top ten take less than 9%. The material was PBMCs, obtained at disease progression, from a patient treated with ibrutinib. These receptors were collected from a human donor with chronic lymphocytic leukemia.

The chain employs TRBV19 and TRBJ2-7; D remains unclear. Trimming took off 4 bases at V and 9 bases at J, with 16 bases between the two ends. CDR1 LNHDA and CDR2 SQIVND come from the germline V gene (reference sequence). The CDR3 is 13 residues long. CDR3 amino acids: CASSTNPLGRQYF. CDR3 bases: TGTGCCAGTAGTACGAATCCCCTTGGGCGGCAGTACTTC.

The gene calls are TRBV5-1 and TRBJ1-6, with 7 bases lining up with TRBD1. The CDR3 contains 19 residues. After removal of 3 bases from V and 7 bases from J, the junction contained 19 bases not matched to a gene. The germline V gene has CDR1 SGHRS and CDR2 YFSETQ. The CDR3 DNA sequence: TGCGCCAGCAGCTCCACCAAACGTGGGACAGCCTTGGCGAATTCACCCCTCCACTTT. As protein: CASSSTKRGTALANSPLHF.

The gene calls are TRBV6-5 and TRBJ1-5; 7 nucleotides align to TRBD1. The CDR3 length is 15 residues. The V gene end was trimmed by 6 bases and the J gene end by 5 bases; junction bases not matched to a gene: 10. Germline values: CDR1 MNHEY, CDR2 SVGAGI. CDR3 bases: TGTGCCAGCAGAGCCGGGACAGAAAATTATCAGCCCCAGCATTTT. Protein: CASRAGTENYQPQHF.